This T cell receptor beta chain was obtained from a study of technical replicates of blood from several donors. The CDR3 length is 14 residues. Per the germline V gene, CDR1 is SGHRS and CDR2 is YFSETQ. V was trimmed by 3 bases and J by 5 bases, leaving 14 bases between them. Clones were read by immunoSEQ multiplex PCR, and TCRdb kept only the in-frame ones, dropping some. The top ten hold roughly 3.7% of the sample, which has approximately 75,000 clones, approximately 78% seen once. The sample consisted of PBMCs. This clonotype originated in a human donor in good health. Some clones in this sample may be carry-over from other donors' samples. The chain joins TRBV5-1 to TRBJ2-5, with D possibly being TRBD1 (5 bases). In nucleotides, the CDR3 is TGCGCCAGCAGCTCGGACAATCCTGTGGAGACCCAGTACTTC. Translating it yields CASSSDNPVETQYF.